These T cell receptor beta chains were read from a single sample in a study of graft-versus-host responses after intestinal transplantation. Sequencing used immunoSEQ multiplex PCR; TCRdb keeps in-frame clones, though not all of them. The data contain approximately 46,000 clones, 84% of them singletons. For these receptors, no antigen is known. Material: unstimulated CD4+ T cells sorted from spleen or lymph node cells, obtained before transplant. Source of these receptors: a human donor who was the organ donor for an intestinal transplant. Both conserved end residues are part of each CDR3. D genes are given only for firm matches. Clone size appears in some rows only: once, few, many, or a class for an expanded clone.

TRBJ2-7	TRBV5-4	once	.	TGTGCCAGCAGCTCAGGGTGGGAGTCCTACGAGCAGTACTTC	CASSSGWESYEQYF
TRBJ1-2	TRBV6-4	.	TRBD1	TGTGCCAGCAGCACAACAGGGGTTGATGGCTACACCTTC	CASSTTGVDGYTF
TRBJ1-2	TRBV30	.	.	TGTGCCTGGAGTGCGCCCTCCTGGCAGGGCCGAGGAGGCTACACCTTC	CAWSAPSWQGRGGYTF
TRBJ1-6	TRBV6-5	few	.	TGTGCCAGCAGTTACAGGGGTTCACCCCTCCACTTT	CASSYRGSPLHF
TRBJ1-2	TRBV6-6	.	TRBD1	TGTGCCAGCAGCCAGGGGGGAGAGGGCTACACCTTC	CASSQGGEGYTF
TRBJ2-1	TRBV6-1	.	TRBD2	TGTGCCAGCAGTGCCCCGACTAGCGAGGCACGCAATGAGCAGTTCTTC	CASSAPTSEARNEQFF
TRBJ2-3	TRBV14	.	TRBD2	TGTGCCAGCAGCCAAGATTCCGGGACTAGCTCCATCCCAGATACGCAGTATTTT	CASSQDSGTSSIPDTQYF
TRBJ1-5	TRBV27	.	.	TGTGCCAGCAGTTTCGGCCTGAATCAGCCCCAGCATTTT	CASSFGLNQPQHF
TRBJ1-2	TRBV28	.	.	TGTGCCAGCAGTCGAGGGAGCTATGGCTACACCTTC	CASSRGSYGYTF
TRBJ2-3	TRBV21-1	.	.	TGTGCCAGCAGCAAAGGGACTAGCGCAGATACGCAGTATTTT	CASSKGTSADTQYF
TRBJ1-6	TRBV27	.	.	TGTGCCAGCAGTTACATGTTAGCCTATAATTCACCCCTCCACTTT	CASSYMLAYNSPLHF
TRBJ2-1	TRBV30	.	.	TGTGCCTGGACATGGACAGCGAGCTCCTACAATGAGCAGTTCTTC	CAWTWTASSYNEQFF
TRBJ2-7	TRBV19	.	TRBD1	TGTGCCAGCACCGGGACAGGGCAATACGAGCAGTACTTC	CASTGTGQYEQYF
TRBJ1-2	TRBV30	.	.	TGTGCCTGGAGTGTGCACAGAGCTAACTATGGCTACACCTTC	CAWSVHRANYGYTF
TRBJ1-6	TRBV6-1	.	.	TGTGCCAGCAGTGAAAACGGGGGCTCCTCACCCCTCCACTTT	CASSENGGSSPLHF
TRBJ2-7	TRBV4-1	few	.	TGCGCCAGCAGCCAAGATGGGGGGCCATCTCCCTACGAGCAGTACTTC	CASSQDGGPSPYEQYF